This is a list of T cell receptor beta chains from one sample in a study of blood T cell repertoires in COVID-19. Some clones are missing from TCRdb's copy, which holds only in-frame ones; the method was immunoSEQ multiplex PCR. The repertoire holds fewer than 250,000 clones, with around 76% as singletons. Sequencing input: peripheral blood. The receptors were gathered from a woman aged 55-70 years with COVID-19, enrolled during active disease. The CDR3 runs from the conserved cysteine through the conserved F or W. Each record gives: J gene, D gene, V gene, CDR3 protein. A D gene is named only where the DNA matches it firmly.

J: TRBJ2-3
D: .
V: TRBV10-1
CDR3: CASSSYTDTQYF

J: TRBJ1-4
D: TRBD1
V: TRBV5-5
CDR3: CASSLGQANEKLFF

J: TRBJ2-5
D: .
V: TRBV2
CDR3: CASSEQGKSKETQYF

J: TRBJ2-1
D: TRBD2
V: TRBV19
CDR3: CASSSLAGENEQFF

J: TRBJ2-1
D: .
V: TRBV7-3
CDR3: CASSPAPGAIYNEQFF

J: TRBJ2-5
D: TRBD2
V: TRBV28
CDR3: CASSLGLATQETQYF

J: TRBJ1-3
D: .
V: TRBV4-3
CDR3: CASSRRLSRGNTIYF

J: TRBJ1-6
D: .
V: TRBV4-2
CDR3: CASSQEQGSPLHF

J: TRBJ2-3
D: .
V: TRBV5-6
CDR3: CASSNLRAVWGDTQYF

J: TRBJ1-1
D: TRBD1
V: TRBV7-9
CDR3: CASSLRQGADTEAFF

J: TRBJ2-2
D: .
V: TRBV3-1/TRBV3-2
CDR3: CASSQDQAGLGELFF

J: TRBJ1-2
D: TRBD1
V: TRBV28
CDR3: CASSRGQGVGYTF

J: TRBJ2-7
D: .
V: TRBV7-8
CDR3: CASSFTDGTYEQYF

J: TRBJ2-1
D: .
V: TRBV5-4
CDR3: CASSVGGGSRGFEQFF

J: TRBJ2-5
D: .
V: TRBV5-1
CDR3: CASSLEDPGGIQETQYF

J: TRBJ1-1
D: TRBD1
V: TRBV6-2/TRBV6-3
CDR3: CASSSRTGGLNTEAFF

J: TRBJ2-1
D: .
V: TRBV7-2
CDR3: CASSYTSYNEQFF

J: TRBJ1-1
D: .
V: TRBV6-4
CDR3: CASSVTAGAEAFF

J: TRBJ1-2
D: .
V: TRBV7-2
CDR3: CASSLRRGEGYTF

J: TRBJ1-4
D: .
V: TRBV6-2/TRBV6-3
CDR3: CASSPDSHINEKLFF

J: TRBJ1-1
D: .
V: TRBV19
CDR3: CASSMRRPGWTLNTEAFF

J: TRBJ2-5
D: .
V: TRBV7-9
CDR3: CASSLGSAGETQYF

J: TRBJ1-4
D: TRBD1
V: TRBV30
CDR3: CAWMTGMYEKLFF

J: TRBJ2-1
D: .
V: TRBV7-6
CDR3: CASSLVADSYNEQFF

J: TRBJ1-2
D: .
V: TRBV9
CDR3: CASSVGAGENYGYTF

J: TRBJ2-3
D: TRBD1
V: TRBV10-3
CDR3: CAISEGTASTDTQYF

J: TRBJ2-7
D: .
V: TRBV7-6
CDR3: CASSLLDEQYF

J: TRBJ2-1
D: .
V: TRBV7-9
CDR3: CASSLGTSIYNEQFF

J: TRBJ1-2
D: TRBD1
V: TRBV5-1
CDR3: CASSLRTGGADGYTF

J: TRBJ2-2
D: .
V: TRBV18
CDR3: CASSPLTNTGELFF

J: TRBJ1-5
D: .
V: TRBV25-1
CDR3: CASSEQGISQPQHF

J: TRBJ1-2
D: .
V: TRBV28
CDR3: CASSSIAGLGRGYTF

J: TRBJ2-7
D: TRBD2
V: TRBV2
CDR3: CASSGTGTSRYEQYF

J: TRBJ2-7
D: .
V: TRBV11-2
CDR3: CASSLRLVSSYEQYF

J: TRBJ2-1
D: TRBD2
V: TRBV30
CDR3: CAWSRTSGRTNEQFF

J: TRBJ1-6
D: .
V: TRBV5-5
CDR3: CASSLKGVGSPLHF

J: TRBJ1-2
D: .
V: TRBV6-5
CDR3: CASQGLRNYGYTF

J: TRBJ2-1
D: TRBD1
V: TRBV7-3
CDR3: CASSLYGTGADEQFF

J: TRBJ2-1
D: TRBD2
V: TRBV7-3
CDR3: CASSREGSNYNEQFF

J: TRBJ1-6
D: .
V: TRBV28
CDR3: CASRGGTVNSPLHF

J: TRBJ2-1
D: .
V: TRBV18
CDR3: CASSPMRYNEQFF

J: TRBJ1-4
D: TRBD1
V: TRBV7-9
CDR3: CASSQQGTNEKLFF

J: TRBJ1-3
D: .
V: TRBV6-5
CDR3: CASRGTALSGNTIYF

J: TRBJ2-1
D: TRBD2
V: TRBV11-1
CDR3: CASRNFLAGQYNEQFF

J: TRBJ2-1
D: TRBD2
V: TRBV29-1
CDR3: CSVDPHKRTSYEQFF